This T cell receptor (beta chain) was sequenced for a study of post-analysis software for immune sequencing data. Study summary: Several disease courses (relapsing-remitting, secondary progressive and progressive-relapsing) of multiple sclerosis were included.

CDR1 is SGHTA, CDR2 FQGNSA, per germline. CDR3 length: 14 amino acids. The germline V and J ends were trimmed by 5 bases and 6 bases, with 17 bases remaining between them. Points on this clonotype: As yet, its antigen is unknown.

The TCR beta cDNA libraries contained unique molecular identifiers. Each CDR3 protein gets one entry after TCRdb re-called the PCR reads with MiXCR. The sample lists about 810,000 distinct CDR3 sequences; roughly 58% were seen once. Whole-study results and caveats: Roughly 5 TRBV segments occurring more often in patients than controls included TRBV5-6, TRBV5-1 and TRBV20-1. There was significantly lower normalized Chao1 diversity in multiple sclerosis patients than in controls. When the samples were clustered directly with F measure, those that had been prepared in the same batch showed strong co-clustering.

J is TRBJ2-7 and V is TRBV7-2; a possible D gene is TRBD1 (6 bases). This clonotype was sampled from a girl between 5 and 17 years old with multiple sclerosis. Sequencing used blood. The DNA for the CDR3 is TGTGCCAGCAGCCGGACCCACATGACAGGCGAGCAGTACTTC. Protein product: CASSRTHMTGEQYF.